This TCR beta chain was found in a study of blood T cell repertoires in COVID-19. Study background: There were acute and convalescent COVID-19 samples, and they came from the United States, Italy and Spain. Nucleic acid was either cDNA or gDNA, and it came from T cells, B-cell-depleted T cells, or PBMCs.

Self-reported history from a screening survey and questionnaire set each donor's cohort. Sequenced by immunoSEQ multiplex PCR; TCRdb stores in-frame clones only, minus some. The sample shows around 300,000 clones, roughly 86% of them seen only once. This CDR3 spans 14 amino acids. Per the germline V gene, CDR1 is SGHTA and CDR2 is FQGNSA. V lost 0 bases, J lost 6 bases, and 1 base stayed unmatched. This clonotype was obtained from a woman aged 60 to 75 who had recovered from COVID-19. Material: PBMCs or T cells enriched from blood (not recorded which). The rearrangement links TRBV7-2 to TRBJ2-2; 7 nucleotides agree with TRBD1. The DNA of the CDR3 is TGTGCCAGCAGCTTAGCGCAGGGGGCCGGGGAGCTGTTTTTT. This encodes CASSLAQGAGELFF. Based on the CDR3 plus reference TRBV7-2 and TRBJ2-2, the full variable domain is GAGVSQSPSNKVTEKGKDVELRCDPISGHTALYWYRQSLGQGLEFLIYFQGNSAPDKSGLPSDRFSAERTGGSVSTLTIQRTQQEDSAVYLCASSLAQGAGELFFGEGSRLTVL.